The 5 T cell receptor beta chains below all came from one sample that was sequenced in a study of T cells in Graves' hyperthyroidism and ophthalmopathy. There were TCR beta CDR3 regions amplified from RNA transcripts. First-round RT-PCR targeting the TCR CDR3 was performed with the HTBI primer set. TCRdb redid the calling of the multiplex PCR reads with MiXCR, one entry per CDR3 protein. The data contain some 560,000 distinct CDR3 sequences, about 15% of them seen just once; the ten biggest clones take up approximately 7.4%. Material for sequencing was blood. The source is a woman aged 25 to 39 with Graves' hyperthyroidism.

This clonotype was picked up many times. This chain uses TRBV13 with TRBJ2-3; 9 bases align to TRBD2. The CDR3 has 18 amino acids. The germline V gene has CDR1 PRHDT and CDR2 FYEKMQ (reference sequence). V shed 0 bases, J shed 4 bases, and the junction held 11 bases outside the gene matches. The CDR3 spells CASSLGQVAGVRADTQYF. CDR3 DNA sequence: TGTGCCAGCAGCTTAGGACAGGTAGCGGGAGTAAGGGCAGATACGCAGTATTTT.

There are a few counts of this clonotype. The rearrangement uses TRBV27 and TRBJ1-2; D is uncertain. CDR1 and CDR2 from the germline V gene are MNHEY and SMNVEV (reference sequence). The CDR3 has 14 residues. V lost 3 bases, J lost 8 bases, and 16 bases lay in between. The CDR3 DNA reads TGTGCCAGCAGTTTTTCCGGGCCCTTGAGGGGCTACACCTTC. This translates into CASSFSGPLRGYTF.

This clonotype appeared many times. This chain joins TRBV28 and TRBJ1-5; TRBD1 is a possible D gene (5 bases). Trimming removed 0 bases at V and 6 bases at J, with 9 bases between. From germline, CDR1 is MDHEN and CDR2 SYDVKM. There are 14 residues in the CDR3. The CDR3 sequence is CASSLWRGPQPQHF. In DNA, the CDR3 is TGTGCCAGCAGTTTATGGAGGGGACCTCAGCCCCAGCATTTT.

The CDR3 loop reads CASSDRQVIHYEQYF. The CDR3 region has the DNA TGCGCCAGCAGTGACCGACAGGTAATTCACTACGAGCAGTACTTC. This chain uses TRBV10-2 with TRBJ2-7; D is perhaps TRBD1 (6 bases). This CDR3 contains 15 residues. The germline gives CDR1 WSHSY, CDR2 SAAADI. V was shortened by 3 bases and J by 3 bases, with 15 bases between the two germline ends.

This chain joins TRBV28 and TRBJ2-1, with a tentative D call TRBD2 (5 bases). Looked up from germline, CDR1 is MDHEN and CDR2 is SYDVKM. V was cut by 3 bases and J by 7 bases, with 16 bases left in between. The CDR3 covers 15 residues. The CDR3 DNA is TGTGCCAGCAGTTTGACCGGAGGTATGTTGAATGAGCAGTTCTTC. Translated, it gives CASSLTGGMLNEQFF.